The 2 T cell receptor beta chains in this list originate from one sample, sequenced in a study of OX40 agonist ivuxolimab in advanced cancers. Sequencing used immunoSEQ multiplex PCR; TCRdb keeps in-frame clones, though not all of them. In the table there are about 110,000 clones, 89% of which are singletons. The sample here was CD4+ or CD8+ T cells sorted from blood, taken in a trial of the OX40 agonist ivuxolimab. These receptors came from an adult with an advanced solid tumor such as melanoma, head and neck, liver or kidney cancer.

This clone came up once. The chain combines TRBV19 with TRBJ1-4; 7 nucleotides match TRBD1. Trimming cost V 4 bases and J 5 bases; bases outside gene matches: 13. The V gene's germline CDR1 is LNHDA and CDR2 SQIVND (reference sequence). The CDR3 consists of 17 residues. The CDR3, as DNA: TGTGCCAGTAGTACTACCATACCGGGACAGCAGAATGAAAAACTGTTTTTT. As protein: CASSTTIPGQQNEKLFF.

V gene TRBV28 combines with J gene TRBJ2-7; the match to TRBD2 covers 7 bases. The CDR3 loop spans 15 amino acids. CDR1 and CDR2 (germline): MDHEN, SYDVKM. The ends lost 3 bases at V and 0 bases at J; junction bases unmatched: 5. CDR3 sequence: CASSFHAGDSYEQYF. The CDR3 DNA is TGTGCCAGCAGTTTTCATGCGGGGGACTCCTACGAGCAGTACTTC.